The 2 T cell receptor beta chains reported below all come from one sample, sequenced in a study of CD8 T cells in ankylosing spondylitis (dated by TCRdb to about 2017). Library preparation employed 5' RACE. The sequencer listed for this sample is Illumina HiSeq 2500. TCRdb handled the public reads itself, with Q25 trimming in fastp and clone calling in MiXCR, and kept productive beta chains. Each entry is one CDR3 protein sequence, shown with its most common DNA and genes. The sample profile shows about 540,000 distinct CDR3 sequences; 12% of them were found once. The ten largest clones represent approximately 6.3% of the sample. No antigens are known for them. Points the paper makes about the study in general: A TCR beta motif of 8 or 9 highly homologous amino acid variants appeared characteristic of blood from ankylosing spondylitis patients.

Sequenced: blood, either unsorted or a sorted T cell fraction (not recorded which). The receptors derive from a male donor with ankylosing spondylitis.

This clonotype was detected only a few times. CDR3 region: CSASRILANSPLHF. As DNA, the CDR3 is TGCAGTGCTAGTAGGATCTTGGCTAATTCACCCCTCCACTTT. The chain carries TRBV20-1 and TRBJ1-6; no clear D gene. V lost 3 bases to trimming and J lost 6 bases, with 12 bases between them. CDR3 length: 14 residues. Per germline, CDR1 DFQATT and CDR2 SNEGSKA (reference sequence).

In its sample, this clonotype was seen a few times. Here the CDR3 reads CASRPTSPGANVLTF. The CDR3 DNA reads as TGTGCCAGCAGGCCAACTAGCCCCGGGGCCAACGTCCTGACTTTC. The V gene is TRBV7-9, the J gene TRBJ2-6, with D possibly TRBD2 on 6 matching bases. The CDR3 is 15 residues long. In germline, CDR1 is SEHNR, CDR2 FQNEAQ (reference sequence). Trimming cost V 6 bases and J 4 bases, with 13 bases left between them.